This T cell receptor beta chain appears in the sequencing data of a study of blood T cell repertoires in COVID-19. The repertoire was sequenced with immunoSEQ multiplex PCR; TCRdb's copy has only in-frame clones and lacks some. The repertoire holds over 100,000 clones, 85% to 90% seen once, with over 12% in the top ten. The CDR3 runs to 17 residues. The V and J ends lost 4 bases and 0 bases, in that order; junction bases with no gene match: 7. Germline CDR1 is SGHRS and CDR2 is YFSETQ. The TCR originated in a man in his forties or fifties with acute or convalescent COVID-19. The genes are TRBV5-1 and TRBJ2-7; 13 positions agree with TRBD2. The sequenced material came from peripheral blood. CDR3: CASSPGLAGPRSYEQYF. Written as DNA, the CDR3 is TGCGCCAGCAGCCCGGGACTAGCGGGACCCCGCTCCTACGAGCAGTACTTC.